The 8 T cell receptor beta chains listed next were all sequenced from one sample in a study of T cells in Graves' hyperthyroidism and ophthalmopathy. RNA transcripts provided the source from which TCR beta CDR3 regions were amplified. Carried out on the TCR CDR3, a first-round RT-PCR used the HTBI primer set. MiXCR was run by TCRdb on the multiplex PCR reads, yielding one entry per CDR3 protein. The table records approximately 530,000 distinct CDR3 sequences, 20% of them present only once. The specimen was blood. The source of these receptors is a man aged 35 to 55 with Graves' ophthalmopathy.

This clonotype was seen many times. V gene TRBV20-1 combines with J gene TRBJ2-3; tentatively, D is TRBD2 (6 bases). The CDR3 runs to 15 residues. CDR1 is DFQATT, CDR2 SNEGSKA, per germline (reference sequence). Trimming pared 4 bases from V and 1 base from J, leaving 15 bases between. The CDR3 loop reads CSAMFGGDGTDTQYF. For the CDR3, the DNA is TGCAGTGCTATGTTCGGAGGGGATGGCACAGATACGCAGTATTTT.

There are a few counts of this clonotype. A single base separates this from a much larger clone, so it may be a read error. The chain joins TRBV12-3 or TRBV12-4 to TRBJ2-2; 7 nucleotides agree with TRBD1. The CDR3 runs 14 residues. CDR3 in DNA: TGTGCCAGCAGGACAGGGACGAACACCGGGGAGCTGTTGTTT. Amino acids: CASRTGTNTGELLF.

This clonotype has just a few counts. The chain joins TRBV20-1 to TRBJ2-3; 8 nucleotides line up with TRBD2. The CDR3 extends over 15 amino acids. Losses at the gene ends were 6 bases for V and 2 bases for J; bases not matched to a gene: 10. In germline, CDR1 is DFQATT, CDR2 SNEGSKA (reference sequence). The CDR3 reads CSARGLVGATDTQYF. For the CDR3, the DNA is TGCAGTGCGCGGGGACTAGTCGGGGCCACAGATACGCAGTATTTT.

The chain uses TRBV9 and TRBJ1-1; D may be TRBD1 (5 bases). The CDR3 has 16 residues. Between the trimmed V and J ends, which lost 0 bases and 1 base, there was a span of 13 bases. Germline V gene sequence: CDR1 SGDLS, CDR2 YYNGEE. The CDR3 nucleotides read TGTGCCAGCAGCGTAGAGGCGGGGGGGAGGAACACTGAAGCTTTCTTT. It specifies CASSVEAGGRNTEAFF.

Comments on this clonotype: One end of the junction does not line up with germline, which may come from a read error. The chain combines TRBV7-7 with TRBJ2-5; D unresolved. Germline V gene data show CDR1 as SSHAT and CDR2 as FNYEAQ (reference sequence). The CDR3 covers 14 residues. The DNA of the CDR3 is TGTGCTAGCAGCTTAGCCCAAAAGCAAGAGACCCAGTACTTC. Translating it yields CASSLAQKQETQYF.

This clonotype was found many times. The chain carries TRBV7-9 and TRBJ2-7; a weak D match, TRBD1 (6 bases). The V and J ends lost 3 bases and 2 bases respectively, with 11 bases between them. Germline lookup yields CDR1 SEHNR and CDR2 FQNEAQ (reference sequence). CDR3 length: 14 amino acids. The CDR3 region is CASSLAGAAYEQYF. CDR3 nucleotide sequence: TGTGCCAGCAGCTTGGCAGGGGCTGCCTACGAGCAGTACTTC.

This clonotype occurred a few times. The genes are TRBV19 and TRBJ2-2, with 11 positions matching TRBD1. The germline V gene has CDR1 LNHDA and CDR2 SQIVND (reference sequence). Germline trimming cut 4 bases from V and 6 bases from J; bases unmatched to any gene: 7. CDR3 size: 16 residues. The CDR3 loop is CASSTLGTGGAGELFF. In DNA form, the CDR3 reads TGTGCCAGTAGTACCCTAGGGACAGGGGGTGCCGGGGAGCTGTTTTTT.

This clonotype was counted many times. The chain employs TRBV28 and TRBJ2-7; tentative D call: TRBD1 (6 bases). The length of the CDR3 is 23 residues. The V and J ends lost 9 bases and 4 bases respectively, with 46 bases between them. Germline V CDR1 and CDR2: MDHEN, SYDVKM. CDR3 sequence reads: CARTQFLRQGSHRVLFPHYEQYF. For the CDR3, the DNA is TGTGCCAGGACTCAATTCCTCCGGCAGGGTTCCCACAGGGTGCTATTTCCCCATTACGAGCAGTACTTC.